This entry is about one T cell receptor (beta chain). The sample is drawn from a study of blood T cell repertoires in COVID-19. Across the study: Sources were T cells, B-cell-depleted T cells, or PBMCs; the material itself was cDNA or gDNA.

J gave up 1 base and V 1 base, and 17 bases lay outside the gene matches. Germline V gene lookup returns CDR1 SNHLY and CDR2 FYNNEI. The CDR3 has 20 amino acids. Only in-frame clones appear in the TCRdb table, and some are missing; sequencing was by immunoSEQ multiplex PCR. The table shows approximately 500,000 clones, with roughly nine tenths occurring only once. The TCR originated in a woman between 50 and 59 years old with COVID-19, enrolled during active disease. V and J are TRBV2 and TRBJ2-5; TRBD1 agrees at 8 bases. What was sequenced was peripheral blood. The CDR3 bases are TGTGCCAGCAGTGAAGTCTCGGACAGGGTCATCAGATTGGGCCAAGAGACCCAGTACTTC. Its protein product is CASSEVSDRVIRLGQETQYF.